These 9 T cell receptor beta chains came from one sample sequenced in a study of monozygotic twins with inflammatory bowel disease. TCRdb reprocessed the 5' RACE reads; each CDR3 protein has one entry and no DNA is given. This table holds some 150,000 distinct CDR3 sequences. The sequencing input was blood. These receptors were obtained from a human donor with ulcerative colitis or Crohn's disease, or a healthy co-twin of an affected twin (not recorded which).

The V gene is TRBV28, the J gene TRBJ2-1; without DNA, the TCRdb call of TRBD2 cannot be checked. CDR3 size: 17 residues. CDR1 and CDR2 (germline): MDHEN, SYDVKM. This chain's CDR3 is CASSLAGVGISGNEQFF.

This chain connects TRBV30 to TRBJ2-2. The length of the CDR3 is 12 residues. The germline gives CDR1 GTSNPN, CDR2 SVGIG (reference sequence). CDR3 in amino acids: CAWSVWTGELFF.

This chain links TRBV27 with TRBJ2-7; TCRdb reports TRBD2, a call that lacks DNA to check it against. This CDR3 comprises 15 residues. The germline V gene encodes CDR1 MNHEY and CDR2 SMNVEV (reference sequence). CDR3: CASSPAGLSSYEQYF.

J is TRBJ2-2 and V is TRBV11-1; TCRdb designates TRBD2, a call that cannot be tested without DNA. Germline CDR1 is SGHAT and CDR2 is FQDESV (reference sequence). The CDR3 sequence is 19 residues long. CDR3 region: CASPPRLAGARRSTGELFF.

The chain combines TRBV28 with TRBJ2-1. Germline V gene data show CDR1 as MDHEN and CDR2 as SYDVKM. The CDR3 sequence is 14 residues long. CDR3 in amino acids: CASRLGTTHNEQFF.

The V gene is TRBV12-5, the J gene TRBJ1-4. Germline V gene lookup returns CDR1 LGHNT and CDR2 FRNRAP. The CDR3 has 16 amino acids. CDR3 amino acids: CASGHYESRATEKLFF.

The rearrangement joins TRBV11-2 to TRBJ2-7; TCRdb outputs TRBD1, but without DNA this stays unchecked. Germline V gene lookup returns CDR1 SGHAT and CDR2 FQNNGV. The CDR3 extends over 16 amino acids. The CDR3 protein is CASSPWSLAEFYEQYF.

The chain recombines TRBV6-1 with TRBJ2-5; TCRdb's assignment of TRBD1 cannot be checked, as there is no DNA. Per the germline V gene, CDR1 is MNHNS and CDR2 is SASEGT. The CDR3 totals 14 residues. CDR3 amino acids: CASSRTGASETQYF.

V usage is TRBV9 and J usage is TRBJ2-2; TCRdb proposes TRBD1, but this gene call is untestable without DNA. Per the germline V gene, CDR1 is SGDLS and CDR2 is YYNGEE. CDR3 length: 14 amino acids. The CDR3: CASSFRTVRGELFF.